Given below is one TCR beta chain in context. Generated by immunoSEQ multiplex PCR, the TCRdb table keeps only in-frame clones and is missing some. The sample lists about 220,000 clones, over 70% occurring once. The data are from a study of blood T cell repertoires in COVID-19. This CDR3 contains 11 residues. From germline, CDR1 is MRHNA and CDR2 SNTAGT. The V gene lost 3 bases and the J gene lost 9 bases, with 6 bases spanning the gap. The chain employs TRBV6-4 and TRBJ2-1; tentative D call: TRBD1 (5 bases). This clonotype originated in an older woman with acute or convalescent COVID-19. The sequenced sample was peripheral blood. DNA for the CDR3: TGTGCCAGCAGTGAGGGGCGTGAGCAGTTCTTC. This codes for CASSEGREQFF.